This T cell receptor (beta chain) was obtained from a study of shared clonotypes between healthy human individuals. Findings of the study overall: Estimated clonotype richness was generally higher in naive than memory subsets. Among donors, clonotype sharing was expected to be affected by sequencing depth.

Trimming took 2 bases from V and 1 from J; bases not matched to a gene: 1. Germline CDR1 reads SGHRS; CDR2 reads YFSETQ. The CDR3 is 15 amino acids. Subsets obtained from CD4+ cells comprised CD45RA+ naive and CD45RA-negative memory cells. An even split of each subset's genomic DNA across several immunoSEQ plates was performed. Clones were read by immunoSEQ multiplex PCR, and TCRdb kept only the in-frame ones, dropping some. The sample lists about 2.5 million clones, 85% to 95% occurring once. Notes on this clone: Its antigen remains unidentified. This sample also contains other DNA sequences that code for the same CDR3.

The sequenced sample consisted of naive CD4+ T cells from PBMCs. As to subset: CD45RA+ positively selected. This receptor was taken from a man aged 18 to 29 in good health. Some clones in this sample may be carry-over from other donors' samples. The chain joins TRBV5-1 to TRBJ1-1; 11 positions agree with TRBD1. The CDR3 here is CASSLGTGGNTEAFF. Here the CDR3 DNA reads TGCGCCAGCAGCTTAGGGACAGGGGGGAACACTGAAGCTTTCTTT.